This record concerns one T cell receptor (beta chain) sequence. This sample is part of a study of blood T cell repertoires in COVID-19. Background on the study: The United States, Italy and Spain supplied acute and convalescent COVID-19 samples. Sources were T cells, B-cell-depleted T cells, or PBMCs; the material itself was cDNA or gDNA.

In the study's own analysis: Estimates of nucleated cell counts were drawn from the amplification of reference gene primers. The protocol was immunoSEQ multiplex PCR, while the TCRdb copy is restricted to in-frame clones and leaves out a portion. That table gives V, J and clone size, and the DNA gave D and trimming. Of 350,000 to 450,000 clones listed, 70% to 90% were seen once; the top ten hold 0.95% to 1.5%. The V gene end was trimmed by 0 bases and the J gene end by 7 bases; junction bases not matched to a gene: 14. Germline-derived CDR1 and CDR2 are SGDLS and YYNGEE. The CDR3 runs 17 residues. Sequencing input: peripheral blood. This clonotype was sampled from a man aged 35 to 55 with acute or convalescent COVID-19. V is TRBV9 and J is TRBJ2-7; 9 bases line up with TRBD1. The CDR3 DNA is TGTGCCAGCAGCGTAGCTCCATACCCCGGACAGGGGAGGGAGCAGTACTTC. Protein: CASSVAPYPGQGREQYF.